The 22 T cell receptor beta chains reported below all come from one sample, sequenced in a study of T-cell reconstitution after alpha-beta-depleted transplantation in children. The authors prepared the TCRbeta library with unique molecular identifiers. TCRdb processed the PCR reads anew with MiXCR; each CDR3 protein has one entry. This sample yields about 500,000 distinct CDR3 sequences, of which 11% are seen a single time; roughly 15% belongs to the top ten. Specimen: PBMCs, mostly from graft donor cells, collected 180 days after TCRalphabeta/CD19-depleted stem cell transplant. The receptors derive from a female patient aged 2-15 years who had a stem cell transplant for aplastic anemia, so the T cells may come from the graft donor.

This clonotype has just a few counts. The J gene is TRBJ2-4, the V gene TRBV5-1; no firm D call. Trimming took off 0 bases at V and 6 bases at J, with 7 bases between the two ends. There are 13 residues in the CDR3. Germline CDR1 reads SGHRS; CDR2 reads YFSETQ. The CDR3 here is CASSLDGPNIQYF. In DNA, the CDR3 is TGCGCCAGCAGCTTGGACGGACCAAACATTCAGTACTTC.

The chain recombines TRBV10-3 with TRBJ2-2, with TRBD2 matching over 13 bases. The germline V gene encodes CDR1 ENHRY and CDR2 SYGVKD. The junction had 25 bases not matched to a gene; V was cut back by 7 bases and J by 5 bases. The CDR3 has 22 amino acids. The CDR3 nucleotides are TGTGCCATCAAGAGGAACTGGACTAGCGGGAGCTCGTGGGCAGGGGATACCGGGGAGCTGTTTTTT. Its protein product is CAIKRNWTSGSSWAGDTGELFF.

The rearrangement joins TRBV18 to TRBJ1-2, with 7 nucleotides matching TRBD1. Looked up from germline, CDR1 is KGHSH and CDR2 is LQKENI. The CDR3 extends over 17 amino acids. With V trimmed by 0 bases and J by 3 bases, 10 bases remained unmatched. The CDR3 DNA reads TGTGCCAGCTCACCACCGAACAGCCGTACAGGGGACTATGGCTACACCTTC. The encoded protein is CASSPPNSRTGDYGYTF.

The CDR3 spells CASSQDHLEAFF. The CDR3 DNA follows: TGCGCCAGCAGCCAAGACCACCTTGAAGCTTTCTTT. The chain recombines TRBV4-3 with TRBJ1-1; D is ambiguous. Germline CDR1 and CDR2: LGHNA and YSLEER. The CDR3 has 12 residues. V gave up 0 bases and J gave up 7 bases, with 6 bases separating them.

This clonotype was counted only a few times. J is TRBJ1-1 and V is TRBV29-1; D perhaps matches TRBD1 (6 bases). The CDR3 length is 15 residues. Between the trimmed V and J ends, which lost 5 bases and 0 bases, there was a span of 16 bases. Germline V lookup: CDR1 SQVTM, CDR2 ANQGSEA. CDR3 coding DNA: TGCAGCGTTCACGGTGCGAGGGGGGTGAACACTGAAGCTTTCTTT. Protein sequence: CSVHGARGVNTEAFF.

This clonotype was found a few times. The chain links TRBV27 to TRBJ2-7; no reliable D call. The CDR3 totals 13 residues. The germline CDR1 and CDR2 sequences are MNHEY and SMNVEV (reference sequence). Between the trimmed V and J ends, which lost 6 bases and 5 bases, there was a span of 14 bases. The CDR3 loop reads CASRRQNPNEQYF. CDR3 DNA: TGTGCCAGCAGACGACAAAATCCGAACGAGCAGTACTTC.

This clonotype was picked up a small number of times. V gene TRBV5-1 combines with J gene TRBJ2-2; D call uncertain. V lost 5 bases to trimming and J lost 0 bases, with 8 bases between them. The CDR3 length is 14 residues. The germline CDR1 and CDR2 sequences are SGHRS and YFSETQ. CDR3 coding DNA: TGCGCCAGCAGGAAACGCCCGAACACCGGGGAGCTGTTTTTT. Its protein product is CASRKRPNTGELFF.

This clonotype turned up a few times. The genes are TRBV7-2 and TRBJ2-7, with 7 bases identical to TRBD1. The CDR3 consists of 14 residues. Germline V gene data show CDR1 as SGHTA and CDR2 as FQGNSA. V lost 3 bases to trimming and J lost 4 bases; unmatched junction nucleotides: 6. The CDR3 sequence is CASSFRGSEYEQYF. DNA of the CDR3: TGTGCCAGCAGCTTCAGGGGGTCTGAGTACGAGCAGTACTTC. The entire variable domain, with the rest obtained from reference TRBV7-2 and TRBJ2-7, is as follows: GAGVSQSPSNKVTEKGKDVELRCDPISGHTALYWYRQSLGQGLEFLIYFQGNSAPDKSGLPSDRFSAERTGGSVSTLTIQRTQQEDSAVYLCASSFRGSEYEQYFGPGTRLTVT.

The chain is built from TRBV7-2 and TRBJ1-4; 8 nucleotides match TRBD1. Germline CDR1 reads SGHTA; CDR2 reads FQGNSA. V lost 5 bases and J lost 2; bases outside the gene matches: 4. The CDR3 sequence is 15 residues long. In nucleotides, the CDR3 is TGTGCCAGCAGCGCACAGGGGGGCACTAATGAAAAACTGTTTTTT. The encoded protein is CASSAQGGTNEKLFF.

This clonotype was detected many times. The chain couples TRBV7-6 to TRBJ2-5; 9 bases line up with TRBD2. Unmatched junction bases numbered 3, after V lost 1 base and J lost 3 bases. The germline CDR1 and CDR2 sequences are SGHVS and FNYEAQ. The CDR3 totals 15 residues. The CDR3 spells CASSLGGRVEETQYF. The CDR3 DNA is TGTGCCAGCAGCTTAGGCGGGAGGGTAGAAGAGACCCAGTACTTC.

J is TRBJ1-2 and V is TRBV2; tentatively, D is TRBD1 (6 bases). The V and J ends lost 7 bases and 1 base respectively, with 16 bases between them. The CDR3 spans 15 residues. Germline V gene data show CDR1 as SNHLY and CDR2 as FYNNEI. The CDR3 here is CASNQQGLHNYGYTF. As DNA, the CDR3 is TGTGCCAGCAATCAACAGGGCCTACATAACTATGGCTACACCTTC.

This clonotype was seen a handful of times. The V gene is TRBV6-5, the J gene TRBJ2-7, with D perhaps given as TRBD1 or TRBD2 (5 bases each). This CDR3 is built from 13 residues. The germline V and J ends were trimmed by 5 bases and 4 bases, with 12 bases remaining between them. Looked up from germline, CDR1 is MNHEY and CDR2 is SVGAGI. CDR3 protein: CASSREAGYEQYV. In nucleotides, the CDR3 is TGTGCCAGCAGTCGGGAAGCAGGGTACGAGCAGTACGTC.

This chain connects TRBV29-1 to TRBJ2-2; 12 bases align to TRBD2. Germline assignment: CDR1 SQVTM and CDR2 ANQGSEA. This CDR3 is built from 15 residues. J was trimmed by 7 bases and V by 6 bases; bases with no gene match: 9. The CDR3 here is CSVSGLAGQGGELFF. Here the CDR3 DNA reads TGCAGCGTCTCGGGACTAGCGGGCCAAGGCGGGGAGCTGTTTTTT.

The chain has TRBV19 and TRBJ2-1; D might be TRBD2 (6 bases). This CDR3 region has 14 residues. The V gene lost 1 base and the J gene lost 7 bases, with 11 bases spanning the gap. Germline CDR1 LNHDA, CDR2 SQIVND (reference sequence). In DNA, the CDR3 is TGTGCCAGTAGTATAGGACGGGAGTGGAATGAGCAGTTCTTC. It encodes CASSIGREWNEQFF.

V usage is TRBV18 and J usage is TRBJ2-5; D might be TRBD1 or TRBD2, each matching 5 bases. This CDR3 is 14 amino acids long. The germline V gene encodes CDR1 KGHSH and CDR2 LQKENI. The V and J ends lost 2 bases and 4 bases respectively, with 11 bases between them. The CDR3 loop reads CASSPFWDGETQYF. Here the CDR3 DNA reads TGTGCCAGCTCACCATTCTGGGACGGAGAGACCCAGTACTTC.

J is TRBJ1-5 and V is TRBV10-3, with 7 nucleotides matching TRBD1. CDR3 length equals 13 residues. Germline V CDR1 and CDR2: ENHRY, SYGVKD. V was clipped by 10 bases and J by 4 bases; unmatched bases: 7. CDR3 sequence reads: CASATGTNQPQHF. CDR3 DNA sequence: TGTGCCAGCGCGACAGGGACAAATCAGCCCCAGCATTTT.

The chain is built from TRBV7-8 and TRBJ1-3, with unresolved D. V was clipped by 0 bases and J by 0 bases, with 12 bases between them. The CDR3 spans 17 residues. Per germline, CDR1 SGHVS and CDR2 FQNEAQ. Here the CDR3 DNA reads TGTGCCAGCAGCTTAGCGCACTTTCCAAGCTCTGGAAACACCATATATTTT. Translating gives CASSLAHFPSSGNTIYF.

The chain joins TRBV6-2 or TRBV6-3 to TRBJ1-3; D unclear. Trimming cost V 5 bases and J 0 bases, with 11 bases left between them. Germline CDR1 MNHEY, CDR2 SVGEGT. This CDR3 has 15 residues. CDR3 sequence: CASSRTDTSGNTIYF. CDR3 bases: TGTGCCAGCAGTCGGACCGATACCTCTGGAAACACCATATATTTT.

This clonotype was counted between two and nine times. The chain combines TRBV27 with TRBJ2-7; D remains ambiguous. V gave up 2 bases and J gave up 3 bases, with 11 bases separating them. Germline CDR1 and CDR2: MNHEY and SMNVEV (reference sequence). The CDR3 spans 14 residues. The CDR3 here is CASSLGPTHYEQYF. The DNA for the CDR3 is TGTGCCAGCAGTTTAGGCCCGACGCACTACGAGCAGTACTTC.

This clonotype was seen only a few times. V usage is TRBV7-9 and J usage is TRBJ2-1, with 7 positions matching TRBD2. CDR1 is SEHNR and CDR2 is FQNEAQ in the germline V gene (reference sequence). V gave up 5 bases and J gave up 3 bases; unmatched junction bases: 7. This CDR3 is built from 15 residues. The CDR3 sequence is CASSPLAVHYNEQFF. CDR3 nucleotide sequence: TGTGCCAGCAGCCCCCTAGCGGTACACTACAATGAGCAGTTCTTC.

This clonotype was counted only a few times. The chain joins TRBV20-1 to TRBJ2-7; 8 bases agree with TRBD1. The CDR3 loop spans 14 amino acids. Germline V gene data show CDR1 as DFQATT and CDR2 as SNEGSKA (reference sequence). The ends lost 0 bases at V and 5 bases at J; junction bases unmatched: 6. The CDR3 sequence is CSARDSPGGDEQYV. CDR3 DNA sequence: TGCAGTGCTAGAGATTCCCCAGGGGGCGACGAGCAGTACGTC.

The DNA of the CDR3 is TGTGCCAGCAGCGGAGCCCCTTCGAGCTACGAGCAGTACTTC. It codes for CASSGAPSSYEQYF. The V gene is TRBV9, the J gene TRBJ2-7, with no clear D. This CDR3 has 14 amino acids. V shed 3 bases and J shed 3 bases, with 13 bases lying between them. Germline V gene data show CDR1 as SGDLS and CDR2 as YYNGEE.